This section outlines one TCR beta chain sequence together with its context. J was trimmed by 5 bases and V by 0 bases; bases with no gene match: 4. The germline CDR1 and CDR2 sequences are MNHNS and SASEGT. The CDR3 is made up of 14 amino acids. This sample stems from a study of Graves' ophthalmopathy and Graves' hyperthyroidism. About the research overall: Peripheral blood sampling preceded any treatment and occurred at initial diagnosis.

The source of the PBMCs was over 8.5 ml of fresh peripheral blood. Scientists amplified the TCR beta CDR3 regions from RNA transcripts. First-round RT-PCR employed HTBI primers, with a second-round multiplex PCR after it. TCRdb independently ran MiXCR on the multiplex PCR reads; one entry per CDR3 protein. The sample yields about 620,000 distinct CDR3 sequences, around a fifth seen once. Sequenced: peripheral blood. The rearrangement joins TRBV6-1 to TRBJ2-7; TRBD2 aligns across 7 bases. The sequence came from a young woman with stable Graves' hyperthyroidism. Some clones in this sample may be carry-over from other donors' samples. CDR3 in amino acids: CASSEASGRDEQYF. CDR3 DNA: TGTGCCAGCAGTGAAGCGTCGGGGAGGGACGAGCAGTACTTC.